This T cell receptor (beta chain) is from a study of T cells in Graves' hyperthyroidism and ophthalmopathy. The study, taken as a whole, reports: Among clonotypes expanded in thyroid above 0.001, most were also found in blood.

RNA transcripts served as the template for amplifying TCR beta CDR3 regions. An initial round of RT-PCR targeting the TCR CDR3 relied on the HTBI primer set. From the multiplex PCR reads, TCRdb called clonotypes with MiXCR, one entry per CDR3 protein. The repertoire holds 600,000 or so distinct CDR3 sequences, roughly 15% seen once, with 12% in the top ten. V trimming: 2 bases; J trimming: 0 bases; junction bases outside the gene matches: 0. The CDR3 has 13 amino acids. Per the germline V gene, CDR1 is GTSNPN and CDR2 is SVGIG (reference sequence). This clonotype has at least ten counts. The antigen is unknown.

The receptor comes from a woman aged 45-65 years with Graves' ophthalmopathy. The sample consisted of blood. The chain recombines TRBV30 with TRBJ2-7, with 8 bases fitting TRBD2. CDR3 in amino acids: CAWSSGGSYEQYF. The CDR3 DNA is TGTGCCTGGAGTAGCGGGGGCTCCTACGAGCAGTACTTC.